This T cell receptor beta chain was documented in a study of cytomegalovirus exposure and HLA in healthy donors. This clone was counted between two and nine times. Its antigen is not known. The study's findings and limits: Cytomegalovirus association was assigned to about 150 TCR beta chains.

Use of 60 Vbeta and 13 Jbeta primers characterized the PCR. The repertoire was sequenced with immunoSEQ multiplex PCR; TCRdb's copy has only in-frame clones and lacks some. The sample contains 200,000 to 300,000 clones, roughly 80% of which appear only once. The clonotype comes from a woman in her thirties or forties in good health and CMV-seropositive. The sample comprised PBMCs.

The CDR3 protein is CASSQETSGSTDTQYF. As DNA, the CDR3 is TGCGCCAGCAGCCAAGAGACTAGCGGGAGCACAGATACGCAGTATTTT. The rearrangement uses TRBV4-3 and TRBJ2-3, with TRBD2 identical over 10 bases. Germline CDR1 reads LGHNA; CDR2 reads YSLEER. The CDR3 consists of 16 residues. Germline trimming cut 0 bases from V and 0 bases from J; bases unmatched to any gene: 0.